The TCR beta chain described here comes from a study of T-cell reconstitution after alpha-beta-depleted transplantation in children (dated by TCRdb to between 2015 and 2016). Turning to the overall study: Using TCR repertoire profiling, the study quantitatively followed how T-cell immune reconstitution unfolded in children after TCRalphabeta/CD19-depleted allogeneic hematopoietic cell transplantation.

This clonotype was seen a handful of times. What antigen it recognizes has not been identified. Base qualities were left out, and no much larger clone turns up one base away. The library relied on PCR. The sample was run on an Illumina HiSeq 2500. To normalize quantification of the TCRbeta repertoire, the TCR libraries were built with molecular barcoding that relied on unique molecular identifiers. The public reads were reprocessed in TCRdb via fastp at Q25 and MiXCR, keeping in-frame beta chains. Records with the same CDR3 protein are collapsed into one entry carrying the most frequent genes and DNA. The sample profile shows over 300,000 distinct CDR3 sequences; 10% to 13% of them were found once. 2% to 3% of the sample goes to the ten largest clones. Spanning cysteine to phenylalanine, the CDR3 consists of 13 amino acids. The retained sequence is limited to the CDR3, 39 bases, with the frame set at the first base. A distance of 13 bases separates the germline ends of V and J, which lose 6 bases and 5 bases respectively.

The source was PBMCs from the stem cell graft donor, collected from the stem cell graft. This TCR was recovered from a human donor who donated a stem cell graft to a child with acute lymphoblastic leukemia. The rearranged chain carries TRBV12-3 or TRBV12-4 and TRBJ1-1; TRBD1 is possibly the D segment (6 matching bases). In nucleotide form, the sequence is TGTGCCAGCAGCGCGAAGAGGGGGACTGAAGCTTTCTTT. This codes for CASSAKRGTEAFF.